What follows is one T cell receptor (beta chain) and its context. Antigen specificity is unknown. This sample's time point: patch test 3, about 24 weeks after DPC sensitization. Regarding treatment: therapeutic diphenylcyclopropenone sensitization with weekly scalp DPC. The sample originates from a study of human T cells and chemical hapten exposure. On the study more broadly: Patients, predominantly female, presented with alopecia areata, totalis or universalis. Notes on the study in general: The number of TCRs over 1 in 1000 frequency stayed unchanged after DPC.

The V gene lost 1 base and the J gene lost 5 bases, with 14 bases spanning the gap. The CDR3 length is 14 residues. Germline V gene data show CDR1 as SQVTM and CDR2 as ANQGSEA. Each CDR3 protein gets one entry after TCRdb re-called the RACE reads with MiXCR. The repertoire holds about 190,000 distinct CDR3 sequences, with about 25% as singletons. Sample: whole blood, taken in connection with sensitization to the hapten diphenylcyclopropenone (DPC). The source is a woman aged 40 to 50 with alopecia areata. Some clones in this sample may be carry-over from other donors' samples. V is TRBV29-1 and J is TRBJ2-5; tentatively, D is TRBD1 (7 bases). In DNA form, the CDR3 reads TGCAGCGTTGAAGGACAGGGTGGGAGGGAGACCCAGTACTTC. Its protein is CSVEGQGGRETQYF.